Listed below are T cell receptor beta chains from one sample, sequenced in a study of blood T cell repertoires in COVID-19. Profiling relied on immunoSEQ multiplex PCR, and the TCRdb table lists in-frame clones only, not all of them. In the table there are about 200,000 clones, 65% to 85% of which are singletons. Specimen: PBMCs or T cells enriched from blood (not recorded which). The receptors were gathered from a woman aged 40-49 years with acute COVID-19. Both conserved end residues are trimmed from each CDR3. Each record gives: D gene, V gene, clone size, J gene, CDR3 protein. A D gene is named only where the DNA matches it firmly. Clone size is not always given. Where it is, it says once, few, many or a class for expanded clones.

>-|TRBV10-3|-|TRBJ1-2
AIDSYT
>TRBD1|TRBV7-9|-|TRBJ1-2
ASSRDRGRSGYT
>-|TRBV9|few|TRBJ2-1
ASSVGGSGYNEQF
>TRBD2|TRBV12-3/TRBV12-4|-|TRBJ2-1
ASSLLAGSEQF
>TRBD2|TRBV11-3|-|TRBJ2-3
ASSPGLAGTDTQY
>-|TRBV6-5|-|TRBJ1-1
ASSYEGIMNTEAF
>TRBD1|TRBV6-2/TRBV6-3|few|TRBJ2-2
ASSYRGQGMNTGELF
>TRBD1|TRBV5-4|many|TRBJ2-3
ASSLDRGYTDTQY
>TRBD1|TRBV10-3|-|TRBJ1-5
AISQGPTGGGQPQH
>-|TRBV10-2|-|TRBJ1-2
ASSVEGGAGYGYT
>-|TRBV7-8|-|TRBJ1-5
ASSLRGSSNQPQH
>TRBD1|TRBV10-3|few|TRBJ2-6
AIRGTGSSGANVLT
>-|TRBV27|-|TRBJ2-1
ASSFRGDTYNEQF
>-|TRBV7-2|-|TRBJ1-5
ASSSGNKGEPQH
>-|TRBV2|-|TRBJ1-5
ASSGGGGNQPQH
>-|TRBV6-2/TRBV6-3|-|TRBJ2-3
ASSFLGSTDTQY
>TRBD2|TRBV28|-|TRBJ2-1
ASSDTSGGNNEQF
>TRBD1|TRBV7-8|-|TRBJ2-1
ASSLAQGAGNEQF
>-|TRBV19|-|TRBJ1-5
ASSITFVRPQH
>-|TRBV13|-|TRBJ1-4
ASSLDGANEKLF
>-|TRBV6-5|-|TRBJ1-5
ASSATVSNQPQH
>TRBD2|TRBV2|-|TRBJ2-7
ASSDGRLAGGQDEQY
>-|TRBV28|-|TRBJ2-5
ASSLALGGRETQY
>-|TRBV30|-|TRBJ1-6
AWGIGGQSSPLH
>TRBD2|TRBV7-3|few|TRBJ2-2
ASSFWLAGGSGELF
>TRBD1|TRBV19|-|TRBJ2-3
ASTQTGADTQY
>TRBD1|TRBV24-1|-|TRBJ1-2
ATSETGQGSGYT
>-|TRBV7-2|-|TRBJ1-4
ASSPRQINEKLF
>-|TRBV7-3|-|TRBJ1-1
ASSSTQANTEAF
>-|TRBV24-1|few|TRBJ1-2
ATSERRSSGGYT
>TRBD1|TRBV6-5|few|TRBJ1-4
ASSRQGTKLF
>-|TRBV19|-|TRBJ2-1
ASSPGYNEQF
>-|TRBV12-3/TRBV12-4|-|TRBJ2-3
ASSLQIPDTQY
>TRBD1|TRBV29-1|-|TRBJ1-1
SVQGQGQFEAF
>-|TRBV21-1|-|TRBJ2-1
ASSPWAACSYNEQF
>TRBD2|TRBV10-3|-|TRBJ2-2
AIRGTSMTGELF
>TRBD2|TRBV2|-|TRBJ2-2
ASSDPSGVNTGELF
>TRBD1|TRBV11-3|-|TRBJ2-1
ASSLRRGQGNEQF
>TRBD1|TRBV30|few|TRBJ1-1
ASILGTGDTEAF
>-|TRBV2|-|TRBJ1-4
ASRARGTTNEKLF
>-|TRBV5-1|-|TRBJ1-2
ASSLPDGLNYGYT
>-|TRBV5-1|-|TRBJ2-4
ASSPEENIQY
>-|TRBV28|-|TRBJ1-4
ASRSQGSTNEKLF
>-|TRBV28|-|TRBJ1-2
ASSLGGAGYGYT
>TRBD1|TRBV6-1|-|TRBJ1-3
ASSEAYRGSSGNTIY
>TRBD1|TRBV19|-|TRBJ1-4
ASRMILDRGGSNEKLF
>-|TRBV5-4|-|TRBJ2-5
ASSFSGRSAETQY
>TRBD2|TRBV9|once|TRBJ2-2
ASSVTAGGNTGELF
>-|TRBV7-7|-|TRBJ1-3
ASSPEVGGSLSGNTIY
>TRBD1|TRBV7-2|-|TRBJ2-5
ASSRPGTGRLKTQY